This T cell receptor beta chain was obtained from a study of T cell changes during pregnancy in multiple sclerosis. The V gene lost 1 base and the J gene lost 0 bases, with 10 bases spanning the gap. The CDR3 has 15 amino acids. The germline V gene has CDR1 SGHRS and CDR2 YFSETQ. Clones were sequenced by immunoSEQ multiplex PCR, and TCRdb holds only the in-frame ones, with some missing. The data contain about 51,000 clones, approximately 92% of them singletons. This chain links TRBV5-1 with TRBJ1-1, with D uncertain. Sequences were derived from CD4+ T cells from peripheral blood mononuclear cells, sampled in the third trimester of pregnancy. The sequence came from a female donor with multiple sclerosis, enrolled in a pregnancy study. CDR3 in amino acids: CASSLLTAMNTEAFF. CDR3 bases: TGCGCCAGCAGCTTGTTAACAGCCATGAACACTGAAGCTTTCTTT.